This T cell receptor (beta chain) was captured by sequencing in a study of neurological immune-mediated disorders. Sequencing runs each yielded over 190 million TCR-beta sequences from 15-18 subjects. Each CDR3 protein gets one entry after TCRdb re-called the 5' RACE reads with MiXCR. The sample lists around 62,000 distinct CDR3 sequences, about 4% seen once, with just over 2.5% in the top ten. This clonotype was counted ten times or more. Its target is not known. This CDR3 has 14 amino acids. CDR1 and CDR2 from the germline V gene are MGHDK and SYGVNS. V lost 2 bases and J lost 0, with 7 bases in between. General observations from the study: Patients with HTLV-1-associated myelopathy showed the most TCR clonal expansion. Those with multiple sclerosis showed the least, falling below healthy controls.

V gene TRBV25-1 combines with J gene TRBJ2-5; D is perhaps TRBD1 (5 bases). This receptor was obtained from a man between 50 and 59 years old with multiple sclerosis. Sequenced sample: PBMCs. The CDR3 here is CASSEKGHQETQYF. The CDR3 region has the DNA TGTGCCAGCAGTGAAAAGGGGCACCAAGAGACCCAGTACTTC.